This T cell receptor beta chain was recovered during a study of shared clonotypes between healthy human individuals. Study-level background: Samples came from a couple of female and a few male donors aged 18 to 49. CD8 memory received one plate per donor, CD8 naive two, CD4 memory three and CD4 naive three.

As to this clone: What it binds is unknown.

The study's findings and limits: The naive CD4 repertoires of a handful of donors were compared, and roughly 5% of clonotypes were shared. Compared with clonotypes that all four donors shared, non-shared clonotypes had lower generation probabilities.

Sequencing was performed with immunoSEQ multiplex PCR; in TCRdb, only in-frame clones are kept and a portion is missing. In the table there are around 550,000 clones, less than 96% of which are singletons. Source material: naive CD4+ T cells sorted from blood. The subset was: CD45RA+ positively selected. The sequence came from a woman in her 30s in good health.

This CDR3 reads CSVSGGRAFTIGELFF. For the CDR3, the DNA is TGCAGCGTTTCCGGCGGGAGGGCCTTTACGATCGGGGAGCTGTTTTTT. The rearrangement uses TRBV29-1 and TRBJ2-2; 9 bases are shared with TRBD2. Germline values: CDR1 SQVTM, CDR2 ANQGSEA. The CDR3 extends over 16 amino acids. The trim removed 5 bases at V and 7 bases at J, leaving 14 bases unmatched.